This record concerns one T cell receptor beta chain sequence. What antigen it recognizes has not been identified. Per-base quality was not reported, and no clone a single base away is much larger than it. TCRbeta CDR3 regions were amplified from genomic DNA using the immunoSEQ Assay, a bias-controlled multiplex PCR. Per the original workflow: The number of nucleated cells in each sample was estimated by amplification of reference gene primers within the assay. To quantify the absolute abundance of each unique TCRbeta CDR3 rearrangement, sequence reads were collapsed and filtered. For each sample, productive Simpson clonality was calculated as the square root of Simpson's diversity index over productive rearrangements. TCRdb retrieved this table from immuneACCESS and kept in-frame rearrangements only. Not all clones are present; in checked studies, unresolved V genes account for under half, and no reason is known for the remainder. That table supplies the V and J calls and clone size; D and trimming were determined from the DNA. The table for this sample lists about 290,000 clones; around four fifths of them were counted only once. The top ten clones comprise 4.1% of the sample.

Whole blood was collected in K2EDTA tubes by collaborating institutions according to the institutions' own protocols. For TCRbeta analysis, collaborator samples were shipped as frozen whole blood, as isolated PBMCs, or as DNA extracted from either sample type. From the cysteine through the phenylalanine, the CDR3 covers 17 amino acids. Only CDR3 DNA remains: 51 bases, in frame from the first base. As encoded in the germline V gene, CDR1 is MGHRA while CDR2 is YSYEKL. Trimming accounts for 1 base at V and 6 bases at J, while the number of junction bases matched to no gene is 14. This entry comes from a study of blood T cell repertoires in COVID-19 (dated by TCRdb to 2019 to 2021). General notes on the study: The collaborator samples originated in the United States, Italy and Spain and spanned the acute and convalescent phases of COVID-19. The prospective study material was composed of cDNA or gDNA derived from T cells, B-cell-depleted T cells, or PBMCs. The dataset comprised deeply sampled blood TCRbeta repertoires from subjects exposed to, actively infected with, or recovered from COVID-19. The repertoires were made available in a free public database intended to serve as a resource for research on the immune response to SARS-CoV-2. The samples were drawn from two sources: the first 160 participants of the ongoing ImmuneRACE study, and fewer than 1,500 subjects contributed by 6 global collaborators. Sample metadata almost always included a de-identified subject ID, COVID-19 status, age in years and sex. Where available, HLA class I and class II types were obtained from metadata supplied by the sample provider rather than from assay-based typing.

What the study reported, not specific to this receptor: The quantity of clinical and demographic metadata differed by source and by participant and was supplied without curation.

The sample taken for sequencing was peripheral blood. The receptor was isolated from a woman aged 45-65 years with active or convalescent COVID-19. The rearrangement joined TRBV4-1 to TRBJ2-7; 8 central nucleotides agree with TRBD2. The nucleotide sequence is TGCGCCAGCAGCCAAGTCGGGAAAGTCGCGGGGGGAGCCGAGCAGTACTTC. This codes for CASSQVGKVAGGAEQYF.